This paragraph reports one T cell receptor (beta chain). Assay used: immunoSEQ multiplex PCR; TCRdb lists only in-frame clones, some missing. This repertoire shows about 67,000 clones, approximately 90% found once; its top ten account for under 4%. The length of the CDR3 is 13 residues. J lost 2 bases, V lost 6 bases, and 4 bases had no gene match. Germline CDR1 and CDR2: SNHLY and FYNNEI. This sample stems from a study of T cells after somatic rescue of genetic block. This chain connects TRBV2 to TRBJ2-7, with 7 bases aligning to TRBD1. The sequencing sample was made of peripheral blood mononuclear cells (PBMCs). This receptor was obtained from a man aged 40-49 years. CDR3 loop: CASSRDSPYEQYF. CDR3 bases: TGTGCCAGCAGCCGGGACAGCCCCTACGAGCAGTACTTC. The full variable domain, with the rest looked up from reference TRBV2 and TRBJ2-7, is EPEVTQTPSHQVTQMGQEVILRCVPISNHLYFYWYRQILGQKVEFLVSFYNNEISEKSEIFDDQFSVERPDGSNFTLKIRSTKLEDSAMYFCASSRDSPYEQYFGPGTRLTVT.